This T cell receptor (beta chain) was identified during a study of OX40 agonist ivuxolimab in advanced cancers. In the study overall: Participants, around 80% male, averaged roughly 60 years of age, ranging from about 23 to 90.

Study outcomes and limitations: The 0.1-3.0 mg/kg partial responders had among the lowest clonal expansion.

Sequenced by immunoSEQ multiplex PCR; TCRdb stores in-frame clones only, minus some. The sample contains about 82,000 clones, roughly 83% of which appear only once. CDR3 size: 13 residues. Germline V gene sequence: CDR1 LNHDA, CDR2 SQIVND (reference sequence). Trimming cost V 5 bases and J 4 bases, with 12 bases left between them. On this clone itself: Antigen unknown.

This chain links TRBV19 with TRBJ2-7; D unclear. The input for sequencing was CD4+ or CD8+ T cells sorted from blood, taken in a trial of the OX40 agonist ivuxolimab. The receptor comes from an adult with an advanced solid tumor such as melanoma, head and neck, liver or kidney cancer. The CDR3 loop reads CASSYKEAYEQYF. Written as DNA, the CDR3 is TGTGCCAGTAGTTATAAAGAGGCTTACGAGCAGTACTTC.